The T cell receptor (beta chain) under discussion was sequenced for a study of healthy donors' naive CD4 and CD8 T cells. Regarding the study as a whole: Most V and J genes were reportedly biased between naive CD4+ and CD8+ cells.

For this clonotype: Its specificity is not known.

The CDR3 extends over 17 amino acids. Germline-derived CDR1 and CDR2 are KGHDR and SFDVKD. With V trimmed by 6 bases and J by 1 base, 6 bases remained unmatched. TCR libraries were built from roughly 0.5 ug of total RNA by linear amplification. TCRdb analysed the reads with MiXCR anew, one entry per CDR3 protein. Of approximately 200,000 distinct CDR3 sequences in the sample, under 85% were seen once. The sequence derives from a pool of human donors in good health; the sample pools cells from several healthy donors. The V and J genes are TRBV24-1 and TRBJ2-3, with 13 positions matching TRBD2. Sequencing input: naive CD4+ and CD8+ T cells sorted from blood, pooled from several donors. The CDR3 reads CATSPGLAGPGTDTQYF. Written as DNA, the CDR3 is TGTGCCACCAGTCCGGGACTAGCGGGGCCCGGCACAGATACGCAGTATTTT.